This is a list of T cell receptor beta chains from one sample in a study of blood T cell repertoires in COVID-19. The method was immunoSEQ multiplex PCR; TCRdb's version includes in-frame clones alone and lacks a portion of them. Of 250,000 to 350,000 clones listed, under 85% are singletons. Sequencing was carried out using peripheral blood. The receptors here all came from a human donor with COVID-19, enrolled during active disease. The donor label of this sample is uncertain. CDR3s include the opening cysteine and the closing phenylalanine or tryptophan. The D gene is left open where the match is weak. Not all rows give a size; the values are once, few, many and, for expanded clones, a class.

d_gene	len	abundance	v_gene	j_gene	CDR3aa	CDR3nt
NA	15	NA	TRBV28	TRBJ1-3	CASNRDTVSGNTIYF	TGTGCCAGCAATCGGGACACCGTATCTGGAAACACCATATATTTT
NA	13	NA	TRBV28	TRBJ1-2	CASSPTPREGYTF	TGTGCCAGCAGTCCAACACCCCGGGAGGGCTACACCTTC
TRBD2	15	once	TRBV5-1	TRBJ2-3	CASSSYSGSIDTQYF	TGCGCCAGCAGCTCCTATAGCGGGAGTATTGATACGCAGTATTTT
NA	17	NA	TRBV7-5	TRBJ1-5	CARSSSGQSRRNQPQHF	TGTGCCAGAAGTTCCAGTGGACAATCAAGGAGAAATCAGCCCCAGCATTTT
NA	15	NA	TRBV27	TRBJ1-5	CASSLFSGPNQPQHF	TGTGCCAGCAGTTTATTCTCAGGGCCCAATCAGCCCCAGCATTTT
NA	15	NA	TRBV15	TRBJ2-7	CATSRDVSDRREQYF	TGTGCCACCAGCAGAGATGTGTCAGACCGGCGGGAGCAGTACTTC
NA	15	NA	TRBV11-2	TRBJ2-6	CASSLRFSGANVLTF	TGTGCCAGCAGCTTACGGTTCTCTGGGGCCAACGTCCTGACTTTC
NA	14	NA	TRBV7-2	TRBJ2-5	CASSRGTDQETQYF	TGTGCCAGCAGCCGGGGGACAGACCAAGAGACCCAGTACTTC
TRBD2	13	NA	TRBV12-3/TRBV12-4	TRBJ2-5	CASSRAGVETQYF	TGTGCCAGCAGCCGGGCGGGGGTAGAGACCCAGTACTTC
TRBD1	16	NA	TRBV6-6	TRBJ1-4	CASSWTGDSTNEKLFF	TGTGCCAGCAGCTGGACAGGGGATTCAACTAATGAAAAACTGTTTTTT
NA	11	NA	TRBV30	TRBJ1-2	CAWRVGGGYTF	TGTGCCTGGAGGGTCGGGGGTGGCTACACCTTC
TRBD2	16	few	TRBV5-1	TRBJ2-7	CASSPGLAGGNDEQYF	TGCGCCAGCAGCCCGGGACTAGCGGGAGGTAACGACGAGCAGTACTTC
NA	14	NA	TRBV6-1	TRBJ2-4	CASSEGVGEAIQYF	TGTGCCAGCAGTGAAGGTGTTGGGGAGGCCATTCAGTACTTC
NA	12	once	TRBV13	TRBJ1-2	CASSLGQNGYTF	TGTGCCAGCAGCTTAGGACAAAATGGCTACACCTTC
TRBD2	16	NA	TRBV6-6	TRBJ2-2	CASSRVSGIDTGELFF	TGTGCCAGCAGTCGAGTCAGCGGGATCGACACCGGGGAGCTGTTTTTT
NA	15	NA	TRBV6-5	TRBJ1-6	CASSYQTGGYSPLHF	TGTGCCAGCAGTTACCAGACAGGAGGTTATTCACCCCTCCACTTT
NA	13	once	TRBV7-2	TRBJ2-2	CASSLAEAGELFF	TGTGCCAGCAGCTTAGCGGAGGCCGGGGAGCTGTTTTTT
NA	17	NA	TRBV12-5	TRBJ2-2	CASGLPKGGGLTGELFF	TGTGCTAGTGGTTTGCCTAAGGGAGGGGGGCTCACCGGGGAGCTGTTTTTT
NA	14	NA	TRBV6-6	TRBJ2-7	CASRDQGSSYEQYF	TGTGCCAGCAGGGATCAGGGGAGCTCCTACGAGCAGTACTTC
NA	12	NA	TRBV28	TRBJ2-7	CASSHLPYEQYF	TGTGCCAGCAGTCACCTACCCTACGAGCAGTACTTC
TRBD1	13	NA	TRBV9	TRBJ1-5	CASSFAGGQPQHF	TGTGCCAGCAGCTTCGCAGGGGGCCAGCCCCAGCATTTT
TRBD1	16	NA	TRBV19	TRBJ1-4	CASCRIGTAFNEKLFF	TGTGCCAGCTGCCGAATTGGGACAGCGTTTAATGAAAAACTGTTTTTT
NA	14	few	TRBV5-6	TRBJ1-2	CASSPRFGGSGYTF	TGTGCCAGCAGCCCGAGATTCGGGGGGAGTGGCTACACCTTC
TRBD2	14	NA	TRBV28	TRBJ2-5	CASSWTSGQETQYF	TGTGCCAGCAGTTGGACTAGCGGACAAGAGACCCAGTACTTC
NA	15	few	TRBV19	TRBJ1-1	CASSLIQGVGTEAFF	TGTGCCAGTAGTCTTATACAGGGAGTTGGCACTGAAGCTTTCTTT